Included here is one TCR beta chain sequence, with context. Its antigen is still unknown. The CDR3 covers 12 residues. The V gene end was trimmed by 8 bases and the J gene end by 7 bases; junction bases not matched to a gene: 10. Germline V gene sequence: CDR1 SQVTM, CDR2 ANQGSEA. This sample is part of a study of cytomegalovirus exposure and HLA in healthy donors. Study overall: The platform used for the roughly 130 validation repertoires matched that of the approximately 710 first-cohort repertoires, a later analysis reported.

The donors were part of the approximately 120-subject validation cohort, which stood apart from the roughly 640-subject first cohort. Regarding the study as a whole: Through in vitro validation, three CMV-associated chains were shown to be specific for CMV antigens. Many donors shared some public TCRs, even though most TCR sequences were rare.

The protocol was immunoSEQ multiplex PCR, while the TCRdb copy is restricted to in-frame clones and leaves out a portion. The repertoire consists of 100,000 to 150,000 clones, with roughly 89% occurring once and the leading ten covering about 1%. The clonotype originates from a woman aged 18-35 years in good health and CMV-seronegative. The material sequenced was PBMCs. The J gene is TRBJ2-5, the V gene TRBV29-1; the match to TRBD2 covers 7 bases. CDR3 DNA sequence: TGCAGCCTATGGTGGGGCGGGGGGACCCAGTACTTC. Protein sequence: CSLWWGGGTQYF.